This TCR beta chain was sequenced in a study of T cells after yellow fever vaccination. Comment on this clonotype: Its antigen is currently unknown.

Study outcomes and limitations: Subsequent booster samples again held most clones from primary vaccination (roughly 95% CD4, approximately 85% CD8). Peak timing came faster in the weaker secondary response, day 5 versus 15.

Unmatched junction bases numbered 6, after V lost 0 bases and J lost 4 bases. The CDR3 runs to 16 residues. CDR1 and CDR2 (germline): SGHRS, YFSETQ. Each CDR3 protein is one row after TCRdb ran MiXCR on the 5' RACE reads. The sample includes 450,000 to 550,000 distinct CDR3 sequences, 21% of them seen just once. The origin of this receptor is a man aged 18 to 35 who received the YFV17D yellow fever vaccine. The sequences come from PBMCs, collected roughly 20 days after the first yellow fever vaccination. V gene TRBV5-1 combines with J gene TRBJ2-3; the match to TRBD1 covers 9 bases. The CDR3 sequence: CASSLGGTGSADTQYF. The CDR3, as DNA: TGCGCCAGCAGCTTGGGGGGGACAGGGAGCGCAGATACGCAGTATTTT. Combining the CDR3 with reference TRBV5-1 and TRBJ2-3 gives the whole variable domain KAGVTQTPRYLIKTRGQQVTLSCSPISGHRSVSWYQQTPGQGLQFLFEYFSETQRNKGNFPGRFSGRQFSNSRSEMNVSTLELGDSALYLCASSLGGTGSADTQYFGPGTRLTVL.